This T cell receptor (beta chain) derives from a study of long-term antiretroviral therapy in people with HIV (dated by TCRdb to 2021 to 2024). Concerning the study at large: The earliest samples were collected about a decade before the 2015 WHO recommendation for immediate ART, when ART was typically delayed until CD4 counts fell. Of the roughly 30 participants with HIV, approximately twelve were female. From 30 adults with confirmed HIV infection, the cohort provided 150 to 200 cryopreserved PBMC samples, gathered serially across a mean of approximately six years (range 1-12). A retrospective serial study tested whether ART initiation and durable HIV suppression were associated with changes in peripheral blood TRB repertoire composition and diversity. Test extractions of a monoclonal T-cell line alongside under 35 polyclonal samples showed no cross-contamination during QIAcube processing.

Sequencing of the TRB variable region was done with the immunoSEQ hsTCRB v3.0 assay at survey level resolution. A depth of roughly 40,000-55,000 T-cell genomes per sample was targeted for TRB sequencing. Pooled TRB libraries were sequenced on an Illumina MiSeq with a v3 150-cycle kit. On the study's bioinformatics: Repertoire analysis was performed in R inside a reproducible Nextflow workflow that covered QC, data transformation and analysis. Custom analyses were implemented in LymphoSeq2, an R package for AIRR-Seq data exploration. After excluding a handful of samples that yielded fewer than 5000 total TRB sequences, around 190 HIV repertoires remained for analysis. Among the approximately 200 retained HIV repertoires, 55 to 60 were collected before ART initiation and some 130 were collected after ART initiation. Repertoires were downsampled to 5000 TRB nucleotide sequences, and summary statistics were averaged over 100 downsampling iterations. The analysis kept only TRB sequences whose CDR3 regions were at least seven amino acids long. Two measures captured diversity: a Shannon entropy-derived clonality score and the Gini coefficient. In the repertoire networks, any two of the top 5000 CDR3 amino acid sequences were linked whenever the two sequences differed by an edit distance of one. For TRB CDR3 amino acid sequences, GLIPH2 was used to predict antigen specificity groups and MHC restriction. To flag known associations with CMV, EBV, HIV or tissue antigens, CDR3 amino acid sequences were compared against VDJdb and McPAS-TCR. Pre-ART, post-ART and control groups were compared with Wilcoxon signed-rank tests and Holm-Bonferroni correction. Here the immuneACCESS table is served through TCRdb, limited to in-frame sequences with V and J called. Missing clones are a known gap in these copies; in checked studies unresolved V genes cover under half, and the rest lacks a known reason. The D gene and trimming were derived from the DNA, and the V and J assignments and clone size from that table. Present in this sample are tens of thousands of clones, roughly 83% of which were seen just once. The ten largest account for roughly 5.7% of the sample.

Inclusion was restricted to participants for whom at least one PBMC sample before ART initiation and at least two post-ART samples were available. Every participant with HIV received treatment in the United States of America. Cryopreserved samples of roughly 0.95-10 million PBMC were thawed and washed before DNA extraction. At the time of the earliest PBMC sample, participants with HIV were aged between about 20 and 55 years. PBMC samples were contributed by each participant from 1-4 timepoints before ART initiation and 2-8 timepoints after ART initiation, with a median of 7 samples. For every participant, serial HIV viral load, CD4+ T-cell count, ART history and demographic data were obtained. A Qiagen kit on a QIAcube was used to extract genomic DNA from unsorted PBMC, with samples processed in batches of 12. The CDR3 holds 13 amino acids from the cysteine to the phenylalanine. Only the CDR3 region is kept as DNA, spanning 39 bases read in frame from base 1. Between the V and J ends, shortened by 10 bases and 0 bases respectively, the junction contains 12 bases. The CDR1 and CDR2 encoded by the germline V gene are MDHEN and SYDVKM.

Of note for this clone: There is no known antigen for this receptor. No much larger clonotype is one base removed from it; base qualities were not supplied.

The full study reports these points: Because PBMC availability was limited, only the TCR beta chain was sequenced, with no alpha chain pairing. The samples span the years 2004 to 2017, and the ART regimens used may be less effective than current regimens. ART initiation was associated with a significant increase in TRB diversity, but diversity stayed significantly below transplant donor controls even after long-term ART. Compared with controls, HIV repertoires had narrower CDR3 length ranges, and the network structure pointed to an antigen-experienced repertoire that shifted only slightly toward naive after ART. Because pre-ART samples had limited cell numbers, profiling was done on unsorted PBMC rather than on sorted CD4+ and CD8+ T cells. The repertoire was dominated across all time points by expanded TRB clones identified before ART initiation, although this dominance was seen to fluctuate and to decrease in many PLHIV after ART. Inferences about post-ART repertoire changes were limited because no data were available on ART adherence, viral resistance or therapy changes.

The starting material was unsorted PBMCs, obtained 0.7 years before starting antiretroviral therapy. The chain is made from TRBV28 and TRBJ1-1, with the D segment identity uncertain. The origin of this receptor is a man younger than 40 with HIV. CDR3 region: CATEGLMNTEAFF. DNA sequence: TGTGCCACGGAAGGGCTGATGAACACTGAAGCTTTCTTT.